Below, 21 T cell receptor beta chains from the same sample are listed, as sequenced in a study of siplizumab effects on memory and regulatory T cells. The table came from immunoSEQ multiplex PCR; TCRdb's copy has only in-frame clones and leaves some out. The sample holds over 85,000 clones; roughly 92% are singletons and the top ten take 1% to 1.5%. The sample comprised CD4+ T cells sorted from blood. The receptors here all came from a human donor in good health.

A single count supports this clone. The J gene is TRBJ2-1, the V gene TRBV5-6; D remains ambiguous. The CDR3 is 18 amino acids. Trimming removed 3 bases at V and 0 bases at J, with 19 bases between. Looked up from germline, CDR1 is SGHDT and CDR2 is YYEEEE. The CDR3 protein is CASSSRNSLSGSYNEQFF. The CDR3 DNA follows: TGTGCCAGCAGCTCTCGGAACTCCCTGTCTGGCTCCTACAATGAGCAGTTCTTC.

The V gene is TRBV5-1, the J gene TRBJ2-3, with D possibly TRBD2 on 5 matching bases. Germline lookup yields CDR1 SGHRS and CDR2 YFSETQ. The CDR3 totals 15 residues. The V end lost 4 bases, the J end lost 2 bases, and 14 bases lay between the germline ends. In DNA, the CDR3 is TGCGCCAGCAGCCTCAGGAGCGGTCTCACAGATACGCAGTATTTT. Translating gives CASSLRSGLTDTQYF.

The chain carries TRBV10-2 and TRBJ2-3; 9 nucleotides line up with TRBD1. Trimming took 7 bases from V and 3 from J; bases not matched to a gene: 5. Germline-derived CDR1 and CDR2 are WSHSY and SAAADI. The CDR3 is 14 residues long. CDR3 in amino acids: CASTGTGWTDTQYF. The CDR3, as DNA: TGCGCCAGCACCGGGACAGGGTGGACAGATACGCAGTATTTT.

CDR3 DNA: TGTGCCAGCAGCTTAGAAAGTACAGGGTACGAGCAGTACTTC. Translating it yields CASSLESTGYEQYF. The V call is TRBV7-6, the J call TRBJ2-7; TRBD1 is a possible D gene (6 bases). V shed 1 base and J shed 4 bases, with 11 bases lying between them. CDR1 SGHVS and CDR2 FNYEAQ come from the germline V gene. This CDR3 is 14 amino acids long.

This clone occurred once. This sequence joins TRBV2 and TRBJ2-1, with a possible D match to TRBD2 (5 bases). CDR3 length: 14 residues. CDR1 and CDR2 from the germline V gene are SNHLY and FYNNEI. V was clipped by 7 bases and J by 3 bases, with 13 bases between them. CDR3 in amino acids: CASTERGDYNEQFF. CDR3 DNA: TGTGCCAGCACCGAACGGGGTGACTACAATGAGCAGTTCTTC.

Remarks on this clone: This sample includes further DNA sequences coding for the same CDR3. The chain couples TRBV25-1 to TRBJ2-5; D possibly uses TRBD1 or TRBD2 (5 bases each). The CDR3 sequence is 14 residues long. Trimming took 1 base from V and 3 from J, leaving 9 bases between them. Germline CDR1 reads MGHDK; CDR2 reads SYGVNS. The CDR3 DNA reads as TGTGCCAGCAGTGAATCAATGGGGGAAGAGACCCAGTACTTC. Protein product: CASSESMGEETQYF.

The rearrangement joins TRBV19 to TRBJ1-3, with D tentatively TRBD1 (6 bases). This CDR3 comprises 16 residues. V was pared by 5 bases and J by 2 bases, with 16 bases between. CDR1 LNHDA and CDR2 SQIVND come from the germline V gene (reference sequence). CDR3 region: CASSASTGRTGNTIYF. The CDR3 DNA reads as TGTGCCAGTAGTGCCTCTACAGGGAGAACTGGAAACACCATATATTTT.

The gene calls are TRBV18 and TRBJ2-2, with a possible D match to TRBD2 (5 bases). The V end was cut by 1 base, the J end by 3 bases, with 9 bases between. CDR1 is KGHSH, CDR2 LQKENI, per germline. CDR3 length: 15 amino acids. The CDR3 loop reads CASSPREKHTGELFF. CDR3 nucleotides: TGTGCCAGCTCACCACGGGAGAAACACACCGGGGAGCTGTTTTTT.

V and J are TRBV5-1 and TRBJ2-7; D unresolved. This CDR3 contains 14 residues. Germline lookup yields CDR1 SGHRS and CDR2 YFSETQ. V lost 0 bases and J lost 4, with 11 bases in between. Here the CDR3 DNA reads TGCGCCAGCAGCTTGGGGTGGGTTGGGTACGAGCAGTACTTC. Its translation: CASSLGWVGYEQYF.

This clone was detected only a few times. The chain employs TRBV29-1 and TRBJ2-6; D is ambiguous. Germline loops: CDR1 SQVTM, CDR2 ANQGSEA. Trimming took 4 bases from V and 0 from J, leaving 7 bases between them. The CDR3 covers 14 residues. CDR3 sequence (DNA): TGCAGCGTTGGTGGCCGCTCTGGGGCCAACGTCCTGACTTTC. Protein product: CSVGGRSGANVLTF. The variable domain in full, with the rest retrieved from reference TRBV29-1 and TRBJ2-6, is SAVISQKPSRDICQRGTSLTIQCQVDSQVTMMFWYRQQPGQSLTLIATANQGSEATYESGFVIDKFPISRPNLTFSTLTVSNMSPEDSSIYLCSVGGRSGANVLTFGAGSRLTVL.

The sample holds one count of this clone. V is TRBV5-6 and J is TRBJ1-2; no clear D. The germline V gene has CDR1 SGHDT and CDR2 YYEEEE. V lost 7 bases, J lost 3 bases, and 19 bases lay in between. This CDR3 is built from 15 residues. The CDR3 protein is CASELVSGVDYGYTF. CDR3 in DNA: TGTGCCAGCGAACTCGTCTCGGGTGTGGACTATGGCTACACCTTC.

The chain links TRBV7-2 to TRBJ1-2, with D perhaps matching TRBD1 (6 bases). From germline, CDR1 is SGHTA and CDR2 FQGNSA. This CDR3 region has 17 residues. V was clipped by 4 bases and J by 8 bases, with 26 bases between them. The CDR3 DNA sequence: TGTGCCAGCAGCTCACGTCAGGGGCTTAGCTCCTCTAGGGGCTACACCTTC. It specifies CASSSRQGLSSSRGYTF.

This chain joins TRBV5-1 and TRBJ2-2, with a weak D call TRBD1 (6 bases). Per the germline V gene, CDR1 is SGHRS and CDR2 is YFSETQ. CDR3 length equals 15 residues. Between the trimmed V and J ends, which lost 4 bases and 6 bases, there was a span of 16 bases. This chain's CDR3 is CASSRTGRLAGELFF. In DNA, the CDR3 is TGCGCCAGCAGCCGAACAGGGCGTTTGGCCGGGGAGCTGTTTTTT. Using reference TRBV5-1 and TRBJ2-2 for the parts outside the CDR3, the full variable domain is KAGVTQTPRYLIKTRGQQVTLSCSPISGHRSVSWYQQTPGQGLQFLFEYFSETQRNKGNFPGRFSGRQFSNSRSEMNVSTLELGDSALYLCASSRTGRLAGELFFGEGSRLTVL.

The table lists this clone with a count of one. The DNA for the CDR3 is TGTGCCAGCAGTGAAGGGGGCGCTAACTATGGCTACACCTTC. Encoded protein: CASSEGGANYGYTF. The chain carries TRBV2 and TRBJ1-2; a weak D match, TRBD1 (5 bases). The CDR3 has 14 amino acids. Germline-derived CDR1 and CDR2 are SNHLY and FYNNEI. Trimming cost V 1 base and J 0 bases, with 6 bases left between them. Full variable domain (remainder filled in from reference TRBV2 and TRBJ1-2): EPEVTQTPSHQVTQMGQEVILRCVPISNHLYFYWYRQILGQKVEFLVSFYNNEISEKSEIFDDQFSVERPDGSNFTLKIRSTKLEDSAMYFCASSEGGANYGYTFGSGTRLTVV.

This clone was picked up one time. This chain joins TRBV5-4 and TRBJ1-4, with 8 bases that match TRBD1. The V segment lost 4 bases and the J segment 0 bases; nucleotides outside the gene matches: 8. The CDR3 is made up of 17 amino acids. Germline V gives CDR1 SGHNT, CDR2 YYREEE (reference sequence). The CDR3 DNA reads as TGTGCCAGCAGCCCGGGACAGGTGGTCGCAACTAATGAAAAACTGTTTTTT. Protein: CASSPGQVVATNEKLFF.

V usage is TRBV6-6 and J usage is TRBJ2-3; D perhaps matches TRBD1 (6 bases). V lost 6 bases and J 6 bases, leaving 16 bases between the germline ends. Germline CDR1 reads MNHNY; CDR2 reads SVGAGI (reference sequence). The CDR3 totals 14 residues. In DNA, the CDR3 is TGTGCCAGCAGGACCCGACAGGAGAAGGATACGCAGTATTTT. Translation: CASRTRQEKDTQYF.

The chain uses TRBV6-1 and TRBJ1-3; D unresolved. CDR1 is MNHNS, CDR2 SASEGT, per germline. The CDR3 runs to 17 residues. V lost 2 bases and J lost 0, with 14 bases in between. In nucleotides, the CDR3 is TGTGCCAGCAGTGAATCCTTCTCGCCAGTCTCTGGAAACACCATATATTTT. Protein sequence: CASSESFSPVSGNTIYF.

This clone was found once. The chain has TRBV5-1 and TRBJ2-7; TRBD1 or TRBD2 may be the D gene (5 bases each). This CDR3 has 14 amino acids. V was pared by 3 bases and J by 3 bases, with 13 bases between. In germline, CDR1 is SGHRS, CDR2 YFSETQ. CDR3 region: CASSWDGASYEQYF. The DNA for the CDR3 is TGCGCCAGCAGCTGGGACGGTGCAAGCTACGAGCAGTACTTC. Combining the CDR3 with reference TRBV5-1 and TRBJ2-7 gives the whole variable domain KAGVTQTPRYLIKTRGQQVTLSCSPISGHRSVSWYQQTPGQGLQFLFEYFSETQRNKGNFPGRFSGRQFSNSRSEMNVSTLELGDSALYLCASSWDGASYEQYFGPGTRLTVT.

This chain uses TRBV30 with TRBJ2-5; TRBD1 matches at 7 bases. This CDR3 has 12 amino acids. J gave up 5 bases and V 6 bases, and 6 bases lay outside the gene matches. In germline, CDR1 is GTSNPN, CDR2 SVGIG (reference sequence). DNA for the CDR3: TGTGCCTGTAAGGGGGCGCGGGAGACCCAGTACTTC. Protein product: CACKGARETQYF.

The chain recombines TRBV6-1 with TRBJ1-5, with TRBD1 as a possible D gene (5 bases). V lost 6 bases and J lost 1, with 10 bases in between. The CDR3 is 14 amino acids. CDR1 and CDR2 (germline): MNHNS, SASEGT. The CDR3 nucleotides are TGTGCCAGCAGCAGGGTGAAAAGCAATCAGCCCCAGCATTTT. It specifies CASSRVKSNQPQHF.

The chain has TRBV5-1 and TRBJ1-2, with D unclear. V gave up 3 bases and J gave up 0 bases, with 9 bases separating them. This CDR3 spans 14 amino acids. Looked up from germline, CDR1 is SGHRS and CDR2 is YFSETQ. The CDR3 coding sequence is TGCGCCAGCAGCTCCTTCCCGGCTAACTATGGCTACACCTTC. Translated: CASSSFPANYGYTF.